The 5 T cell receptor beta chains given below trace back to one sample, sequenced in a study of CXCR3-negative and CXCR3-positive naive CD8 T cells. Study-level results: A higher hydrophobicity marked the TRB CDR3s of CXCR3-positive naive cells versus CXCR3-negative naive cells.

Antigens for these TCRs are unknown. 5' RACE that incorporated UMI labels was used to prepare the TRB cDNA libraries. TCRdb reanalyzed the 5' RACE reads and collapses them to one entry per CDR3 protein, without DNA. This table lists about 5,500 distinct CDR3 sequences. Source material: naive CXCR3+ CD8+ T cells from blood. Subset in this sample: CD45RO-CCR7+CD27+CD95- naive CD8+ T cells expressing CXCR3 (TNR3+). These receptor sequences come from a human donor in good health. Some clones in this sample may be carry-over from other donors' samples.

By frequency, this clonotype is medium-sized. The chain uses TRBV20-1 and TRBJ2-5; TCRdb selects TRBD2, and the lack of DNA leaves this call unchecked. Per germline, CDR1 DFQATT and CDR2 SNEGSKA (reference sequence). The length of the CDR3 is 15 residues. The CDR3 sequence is CSAGMGTRWGEAQYF.

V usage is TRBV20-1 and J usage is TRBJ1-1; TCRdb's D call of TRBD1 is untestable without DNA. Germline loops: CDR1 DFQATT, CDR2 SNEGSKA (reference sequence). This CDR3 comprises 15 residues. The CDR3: CSARDPPRGNTEAFF.

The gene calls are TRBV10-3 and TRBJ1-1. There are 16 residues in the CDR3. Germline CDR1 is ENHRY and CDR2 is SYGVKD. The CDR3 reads CAISVVLTKLNTEAFF.

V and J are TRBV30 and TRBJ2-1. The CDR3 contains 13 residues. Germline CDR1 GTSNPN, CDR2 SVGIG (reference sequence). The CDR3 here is CAWSEQGYNEQFF.

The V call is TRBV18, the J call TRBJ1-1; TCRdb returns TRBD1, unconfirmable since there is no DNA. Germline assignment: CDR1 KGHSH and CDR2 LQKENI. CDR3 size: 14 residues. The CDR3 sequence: CASSPGGLDTEAFF.